The clone carrying this TCR beta chain was counted only a few times. PCR primers comprised 60 Vbeta and 13 Jbeta primers. Per the original methods: Counted up in a later analysis, unique TCR beta chains came to 65 million to 100 million, with around 10 million shared. The protocol was immunoSEQ multiplex PCR, while the TCRdb copy is restricted to in-frame clones and leaves out a portion. V and J calls and clone size follow that table, whereas D and trimming were derived from the DNA. The repertoire holds under 120,000 clones, with less than 80% as singletons. CDR3 length: 15 amino acids. Germline V lookup: CDR1 SNHLY, CDR2 FYNNEI. J was trimmed by 2 bases and V by 4 bases; bases with no gene match: 4. The data originate from a study of cytomegalovirus exposure and HLA in healthy donors.

This chain links TRBV2 with TRBJ2-1; 8 nucleotides agree with TRBD1. The TCR was taken from a woman aged 40 to 50 in good health and CMV-seronegative. The sequenced sample was PBMCs. This CDR3 is CASSGQGFTYNEQFF. In DNA form, the CDR3 reads TGTGCCAGCAGTGGACAGGGGTTCACCTACAATGAGCAGTTCTTC.